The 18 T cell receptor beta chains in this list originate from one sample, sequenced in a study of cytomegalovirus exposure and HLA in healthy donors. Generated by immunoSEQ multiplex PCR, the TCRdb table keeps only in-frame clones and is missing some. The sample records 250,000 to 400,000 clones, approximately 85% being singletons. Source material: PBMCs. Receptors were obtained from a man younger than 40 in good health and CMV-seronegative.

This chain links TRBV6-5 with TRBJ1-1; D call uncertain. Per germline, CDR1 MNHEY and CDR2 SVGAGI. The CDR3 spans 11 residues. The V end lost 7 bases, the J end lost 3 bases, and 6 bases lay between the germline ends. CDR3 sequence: CASIGYTEAFF. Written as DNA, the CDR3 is TGTGCCAGCATCGGGTACACTGAAGCTTTCTTT.

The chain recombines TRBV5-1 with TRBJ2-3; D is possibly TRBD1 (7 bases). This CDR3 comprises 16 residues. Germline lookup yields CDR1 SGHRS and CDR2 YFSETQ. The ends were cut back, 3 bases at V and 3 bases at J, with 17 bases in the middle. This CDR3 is CASSSGAGGWTDTQYF. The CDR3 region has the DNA TGCGCCAGCAGCTCCGGGGCAGGGGGGTGGACAGATACGCAGTATTTT.

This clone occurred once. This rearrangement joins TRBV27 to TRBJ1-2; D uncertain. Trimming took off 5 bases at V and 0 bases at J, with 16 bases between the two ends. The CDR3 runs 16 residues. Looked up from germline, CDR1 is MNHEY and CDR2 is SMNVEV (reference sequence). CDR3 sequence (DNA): TGTGCCAGCAGTCCGTCTAGTGTCCCAGCTAACTATGGCTACACCTTC. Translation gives CASSPSSVPANYGYTF.

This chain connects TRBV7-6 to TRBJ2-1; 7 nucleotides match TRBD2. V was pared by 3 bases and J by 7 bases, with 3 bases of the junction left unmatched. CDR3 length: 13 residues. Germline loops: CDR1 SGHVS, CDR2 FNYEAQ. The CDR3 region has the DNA TGTGCCAGCAGCTTCGGACTAGATAATGAGCAGTTCTTC. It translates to CASSFGLDNEQFF.

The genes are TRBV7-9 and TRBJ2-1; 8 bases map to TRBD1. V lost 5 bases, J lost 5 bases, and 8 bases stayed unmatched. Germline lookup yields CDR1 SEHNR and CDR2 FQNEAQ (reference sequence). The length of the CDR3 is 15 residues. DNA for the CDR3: TGTGCCAGCAGCAGCGGACAGGGAAAAAACAATGAGCAGTTCTTC. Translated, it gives CASSSGQGKNNEQFF. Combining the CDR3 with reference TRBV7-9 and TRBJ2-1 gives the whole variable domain DTGVSQNPRHKITKRGQNVTFRCDPISEHNRLYWYRQTLGQGPEFLTYFQNEAQLEKSRLLSDRFSAERPKGSFSTLEIQRTEQGDSAMYLCASSSGQGKNNEQFFGPGTRLTVL.

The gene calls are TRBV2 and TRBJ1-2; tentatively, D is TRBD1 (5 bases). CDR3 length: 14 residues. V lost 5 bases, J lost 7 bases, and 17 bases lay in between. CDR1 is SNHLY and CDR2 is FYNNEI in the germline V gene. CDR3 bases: TGTGCCAGCAGTACAAGACAGCAGGGTATTGGCTACACCTTC. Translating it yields CASSTRQQGIGYTF.

CDR3 region: CASSLAPTGGPYEQYF. In nucleotides, the CDR3 is TGTGCCAGCAGCTTAGCCCCGACCGGGGGACCCTACGAGCAGTACTTC. The chain links TRBV7-2 to TRBJ2-7; maybe TRBD2 (6 bases). The CDR3 runs 16 residues. V lost 0 bases and J lost 2, with 14 bases in between. CDR1 SGHTA and CDR2 FQGNSA come from the germline V gene.

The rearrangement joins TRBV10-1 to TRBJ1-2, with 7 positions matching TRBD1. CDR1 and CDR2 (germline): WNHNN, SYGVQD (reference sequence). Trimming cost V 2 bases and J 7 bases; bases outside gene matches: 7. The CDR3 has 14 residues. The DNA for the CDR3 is TGCGCCAGCAGTGAGATGAGAACAGGGGTTGGCTACACCTTC. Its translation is CASSEMRTGVGYTF.

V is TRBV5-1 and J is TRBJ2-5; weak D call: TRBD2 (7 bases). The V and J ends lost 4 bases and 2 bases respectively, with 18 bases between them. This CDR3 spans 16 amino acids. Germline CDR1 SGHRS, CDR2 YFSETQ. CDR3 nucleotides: TGCGCCAGCAGCCCGGGCGGGGGCGTGGGGCAAGAGACCCAGTACTTC. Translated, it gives CASSPGGGVGQETQYF.

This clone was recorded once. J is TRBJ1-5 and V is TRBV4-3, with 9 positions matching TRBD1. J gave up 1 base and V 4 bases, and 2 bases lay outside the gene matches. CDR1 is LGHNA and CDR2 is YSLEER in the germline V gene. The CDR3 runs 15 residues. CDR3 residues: CASSLDRGSNQPQHF. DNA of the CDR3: TGCGCCAGCAGCCTGGACAGGGGAAGCAATCAGCCCCAGCATTTT.

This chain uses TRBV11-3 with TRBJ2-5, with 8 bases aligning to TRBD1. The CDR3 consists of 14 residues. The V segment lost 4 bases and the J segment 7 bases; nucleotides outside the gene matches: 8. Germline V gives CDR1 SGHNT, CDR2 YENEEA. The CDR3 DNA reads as TGTGCCAGCAGCTCAGGGGGCGCGGGCGCGACCCAGTACTTC. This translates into CASSSGGAGATQYF.

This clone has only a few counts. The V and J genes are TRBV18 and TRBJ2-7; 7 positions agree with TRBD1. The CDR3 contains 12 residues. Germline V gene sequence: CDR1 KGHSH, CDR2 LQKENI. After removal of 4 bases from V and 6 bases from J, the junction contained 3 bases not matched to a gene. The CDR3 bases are TGTGCCAGCTCACTAGACAGGGTCGAGCAGTACTTC. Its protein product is CASSLDRVEQYF.

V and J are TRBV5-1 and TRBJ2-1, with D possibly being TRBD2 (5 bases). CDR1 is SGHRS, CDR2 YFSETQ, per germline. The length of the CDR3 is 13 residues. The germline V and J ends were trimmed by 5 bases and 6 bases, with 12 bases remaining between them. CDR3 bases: TGCGCCAGCAGTCCTAGCCGGATCAATGAGCAGTTCTTC. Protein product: CASSPSRINEQFF.

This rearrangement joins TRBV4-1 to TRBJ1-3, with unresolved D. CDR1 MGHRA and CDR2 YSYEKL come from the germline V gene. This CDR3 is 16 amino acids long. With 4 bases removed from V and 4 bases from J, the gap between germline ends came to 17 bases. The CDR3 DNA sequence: TGCGCCAGCAGCCTCCCGGGCGGGTCTTCAGGAAACACCATATATTTT. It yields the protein CASSLPGGSSGNTIYF.

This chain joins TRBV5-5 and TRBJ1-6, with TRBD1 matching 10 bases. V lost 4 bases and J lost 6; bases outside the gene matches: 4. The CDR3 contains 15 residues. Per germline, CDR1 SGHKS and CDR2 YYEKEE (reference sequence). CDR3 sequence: CASSEGQGFNSPLHF. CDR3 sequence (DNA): TGTGCCAGCAGCGAGGGACAGGGGTTTAATTCACCCCTCCACTTT.

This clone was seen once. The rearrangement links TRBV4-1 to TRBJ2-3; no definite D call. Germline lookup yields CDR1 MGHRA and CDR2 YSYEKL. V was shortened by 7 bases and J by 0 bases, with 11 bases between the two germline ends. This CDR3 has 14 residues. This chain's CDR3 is CASKSRSSTDTQYF. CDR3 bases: TGCGCCAGCAAATCCCGGTCTAGCACAGATACGCAGTATTTT.

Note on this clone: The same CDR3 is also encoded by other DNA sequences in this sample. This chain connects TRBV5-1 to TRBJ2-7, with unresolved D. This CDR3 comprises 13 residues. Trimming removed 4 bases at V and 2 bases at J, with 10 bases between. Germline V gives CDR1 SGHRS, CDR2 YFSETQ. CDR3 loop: CASSLDGAYEQYF. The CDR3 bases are TGCGCCAGCAGCCTGGACGGAGCCTACGAGCAGTACTTC.

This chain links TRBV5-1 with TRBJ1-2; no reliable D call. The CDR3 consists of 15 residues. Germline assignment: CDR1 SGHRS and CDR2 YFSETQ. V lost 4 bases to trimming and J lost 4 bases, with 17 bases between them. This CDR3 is CASSPGGGLGYGYTF. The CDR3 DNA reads TGCGCCAGCAGCCCGGGAGGAGGGCTAGGCTATGGCTACACCTTC.